This T cell receptor beta chain was recorded in a study of blood T cell repertoires in COVID-19. Study as a whole: The United States, Italy and Spain provided the acute and convalescent COVID-19 samples.

Some clones are missing from TCRdb's copy, which holds only in-frame ones; the method was immunoSEQ multiplex PCR. This sample yields fewer than 300,000 clones, of which approximately 87% are seen a single time; about an eighth belongs to the top ten. Germline values: CDR1 SGHRS, CDR2 YFSETQ. This CDR3 has 17 amino acids. V was cut by 2 bases and J by 0 bases, with 15 bases left in between. The chain uses TRBV5-1 and TRBJ1-3; no firm D call. Sample: peripheral blood. The sequence was collected from a woman under 40 with COVID-19, enrolled during active disease. The CDR3, as DNA: TGCGCCAGCAGCTTCGGGTATCGAGGCTTCTCTGGAAACACCATATATTTT. This gives the protein CASSFGYRGFSGNTIYF.